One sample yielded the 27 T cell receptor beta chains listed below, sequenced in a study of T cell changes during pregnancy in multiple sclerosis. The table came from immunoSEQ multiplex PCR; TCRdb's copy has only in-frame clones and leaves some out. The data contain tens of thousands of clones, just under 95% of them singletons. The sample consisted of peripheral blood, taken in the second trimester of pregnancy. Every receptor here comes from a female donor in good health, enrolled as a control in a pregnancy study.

CDR3 amino acids: CASSSPTGRGFVTEAFF. In DNA, the CDR3 is TGCGCCAGCAGCTCACCCACAGGGAGGGGGTTCGTCACTGAAGCTTTCTTT. This chain joins TRBV5-1 and TRBJ1-1; D possibly corresponds to TRBD1 (6 bases). The CDR3 runs 17 residues. CDR1 and CDR2 from the germline V gene are SGHRS and YFSETQ. Deletions cut 3 bases from V and 4 bases from J, with 22 bases between.

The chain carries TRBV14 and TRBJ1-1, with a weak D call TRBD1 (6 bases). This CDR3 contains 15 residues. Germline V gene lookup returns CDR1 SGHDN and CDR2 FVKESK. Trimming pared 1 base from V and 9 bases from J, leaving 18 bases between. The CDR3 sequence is CASSQGPRGGLQAFF. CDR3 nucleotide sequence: TGTGCCAGCAGCCAAGGCCCCAGGGGTGGGCTGCAAGCTTTCTTT.

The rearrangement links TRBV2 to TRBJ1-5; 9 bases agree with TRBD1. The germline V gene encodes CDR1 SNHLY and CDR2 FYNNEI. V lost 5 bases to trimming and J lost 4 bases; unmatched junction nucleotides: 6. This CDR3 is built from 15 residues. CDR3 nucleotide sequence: TGTGCCAGCAGTAACGGACAGGGGCTAAATCAGCCCCAGCATTTT. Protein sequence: CASSNGQGLNQPQHF.

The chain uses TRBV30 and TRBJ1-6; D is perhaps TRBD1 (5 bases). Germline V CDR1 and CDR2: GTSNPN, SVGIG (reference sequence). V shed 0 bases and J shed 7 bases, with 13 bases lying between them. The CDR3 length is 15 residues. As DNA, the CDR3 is TGTGCCTGGAGTGTACGCAGGGAGGGAAATTCACCCCTCCACTTT. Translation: CAWSVRREGNSPLHF.

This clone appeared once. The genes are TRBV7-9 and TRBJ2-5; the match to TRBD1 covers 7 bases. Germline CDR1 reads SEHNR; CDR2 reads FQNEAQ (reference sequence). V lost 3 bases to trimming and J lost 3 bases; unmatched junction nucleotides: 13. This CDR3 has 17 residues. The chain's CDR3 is CASSFQRDRVTEETQYF. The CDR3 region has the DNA TGTGCCAGCAGCTTTCAAAGAGACAGGGTAACGGAAGAGACCCAGTACTTC.

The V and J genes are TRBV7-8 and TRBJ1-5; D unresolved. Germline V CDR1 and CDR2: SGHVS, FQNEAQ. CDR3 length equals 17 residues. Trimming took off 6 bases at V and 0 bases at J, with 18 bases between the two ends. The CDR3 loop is CASRPGPPTYSNQPQHF. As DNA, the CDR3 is TGTGCCAGCAGACCGGGTCCTCCCACTTATAGCAATCAGCCCCAGCATTTT. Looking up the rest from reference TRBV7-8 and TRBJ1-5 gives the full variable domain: GAGVSQSPRYKVAKRGQDVALRCDPISGHVSLFWYQQALGQGPEFLTYFQNEAQLDKSGLPSDRFFAERPEGSVSTLKIQRTQQEDSAVYLCASRPGPPTYSNQPQHFGDGTRLSIL.

The DNA of the CDR3 is TGTGCCAGCAGCTTAGTCCCCCGACAGGAGAATTCACCCCTCCACTTT. It encodes CASSLVPRQENSPLHF. The J gene is TRBJ1-6, the V gene TRBV7-2, with D perhaps TRBD1 (6 bases). Germline V gene lookup returns CDR1 SGHTA and CDR2 FQGNSA. The CDR3 has 16 amino acids. V shed 1 base and J shed 7 bases, with 14 bases lying between them.

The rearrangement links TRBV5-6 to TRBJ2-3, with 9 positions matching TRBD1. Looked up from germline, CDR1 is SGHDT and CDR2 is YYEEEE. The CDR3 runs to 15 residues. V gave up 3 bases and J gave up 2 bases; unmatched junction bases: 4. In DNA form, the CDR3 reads TGTGCCAGCAGCTGGGGGGACAGGGCCACAGATACGCAGTATTTT. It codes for CASSWGDRATDTQYF. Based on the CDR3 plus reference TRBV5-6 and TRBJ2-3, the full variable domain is DAGVTQSPTHLIKTRGQQVTLRCSPKSGHDTVSWYQQALGQGPQFIFQYYEEEERQRGNFPDRFSGHQFPNYSSELNVNALLLGDSALYLCASSWGDRATDTQYFGPGTRLTVL.

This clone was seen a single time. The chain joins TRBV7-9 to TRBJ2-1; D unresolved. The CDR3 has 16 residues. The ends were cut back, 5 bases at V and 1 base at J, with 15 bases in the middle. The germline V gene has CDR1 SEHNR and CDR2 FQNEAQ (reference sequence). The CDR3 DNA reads TGTGCCAGCAGCCCCGTTTCAGGCAGATCCTACAATGAGCAGTTCTTC. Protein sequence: CASSPVSGRSYNEQFF.

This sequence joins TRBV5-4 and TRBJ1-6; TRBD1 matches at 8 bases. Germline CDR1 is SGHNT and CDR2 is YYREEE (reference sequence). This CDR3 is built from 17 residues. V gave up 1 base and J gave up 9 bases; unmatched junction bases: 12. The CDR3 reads CASSLFLGQGAPSPLHF. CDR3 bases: TGTGCCAGCAGCTTGTTCTTGGGCCAGGGGGCTCCTTCACCCCTCCACTTT.

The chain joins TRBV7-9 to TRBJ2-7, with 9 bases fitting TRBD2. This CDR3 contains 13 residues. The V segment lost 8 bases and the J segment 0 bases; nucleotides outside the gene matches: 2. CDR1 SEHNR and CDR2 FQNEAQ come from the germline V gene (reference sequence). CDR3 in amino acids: CASSSGVSYEQYF. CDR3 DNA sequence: TGTGCCAGCTCTAGCGGGGTCTCCTACGAGCAGTACTTC.

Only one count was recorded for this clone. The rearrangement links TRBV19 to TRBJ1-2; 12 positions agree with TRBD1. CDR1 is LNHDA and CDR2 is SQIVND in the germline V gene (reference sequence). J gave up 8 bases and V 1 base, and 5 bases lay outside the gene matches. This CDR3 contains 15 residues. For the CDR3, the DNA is TGTGCCAGTAGTATAGGGGACAGGGGGCTAAGAGGCTACACCTTC. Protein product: CASSIGDRGLRGYTF.

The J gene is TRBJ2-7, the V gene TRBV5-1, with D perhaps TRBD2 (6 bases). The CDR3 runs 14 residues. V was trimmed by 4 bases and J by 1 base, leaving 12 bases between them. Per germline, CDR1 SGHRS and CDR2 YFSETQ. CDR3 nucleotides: TGCGCCAGCAGCGATCGGAGGGGTTCCTACGAGCAGTACTTC. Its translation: CASSDRRGSYEQYF.

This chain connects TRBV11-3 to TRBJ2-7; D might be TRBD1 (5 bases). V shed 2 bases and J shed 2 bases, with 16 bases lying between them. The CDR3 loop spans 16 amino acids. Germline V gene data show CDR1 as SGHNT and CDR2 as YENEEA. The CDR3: CASSLSDIRGPYEQYF. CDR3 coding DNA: TGTGCCAGCAGCTTATCGGACATCCGAGGTCCCTACGAGCAGTACTTC.

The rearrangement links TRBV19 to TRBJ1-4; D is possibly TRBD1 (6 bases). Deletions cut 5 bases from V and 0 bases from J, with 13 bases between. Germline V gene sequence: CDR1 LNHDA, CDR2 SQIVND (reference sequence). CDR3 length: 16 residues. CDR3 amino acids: CASSSRDTTTNEKLFF. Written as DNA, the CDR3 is TGTGCCAGTAGTTCCCGGGACACCACAACTAATGAAAAACTGTTTTTT.

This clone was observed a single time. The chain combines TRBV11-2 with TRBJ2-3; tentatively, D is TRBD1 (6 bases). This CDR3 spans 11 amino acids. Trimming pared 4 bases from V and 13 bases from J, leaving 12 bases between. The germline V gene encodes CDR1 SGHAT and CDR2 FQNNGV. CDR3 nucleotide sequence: TGTGCCAGCAGCTCCGCGAGGGGGAAGTATTTT. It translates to CASSSARGKYF.

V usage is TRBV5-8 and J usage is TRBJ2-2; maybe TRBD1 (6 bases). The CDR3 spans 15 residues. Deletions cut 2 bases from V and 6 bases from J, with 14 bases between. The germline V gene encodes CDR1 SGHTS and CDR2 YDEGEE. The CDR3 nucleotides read TGTGCCAGCAGCTTACACAGGGTGTCGGCCGGGGAGCTGTTTTTT. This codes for CASSLHRVSAGELFF.

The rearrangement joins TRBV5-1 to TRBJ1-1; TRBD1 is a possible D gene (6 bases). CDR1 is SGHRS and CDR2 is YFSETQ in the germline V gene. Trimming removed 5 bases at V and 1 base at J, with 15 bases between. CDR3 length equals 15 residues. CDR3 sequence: CASRRGGAPNTEAFF. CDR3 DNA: TGCGCCAGCAGGAGGGGGGGGGCCCCGAACACTGAAGCTTTCTTT.

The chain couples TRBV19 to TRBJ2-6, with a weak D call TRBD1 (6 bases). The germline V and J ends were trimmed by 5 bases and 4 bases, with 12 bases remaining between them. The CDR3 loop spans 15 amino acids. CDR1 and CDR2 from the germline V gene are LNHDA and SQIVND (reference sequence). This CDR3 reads CASSSHRAGANVLTF. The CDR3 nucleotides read TGTGCCAGTAGTTCTCACAGGGCCGGGGCCAACGTCCTGACTTTC.

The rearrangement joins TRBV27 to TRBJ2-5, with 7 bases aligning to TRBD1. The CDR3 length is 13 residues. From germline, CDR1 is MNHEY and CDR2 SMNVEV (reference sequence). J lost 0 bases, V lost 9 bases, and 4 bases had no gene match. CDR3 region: CARRTGHQETQYF. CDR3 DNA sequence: TGTGCCAGGAGGACAGGTCACCAAGAGACCCAGTACTTC.

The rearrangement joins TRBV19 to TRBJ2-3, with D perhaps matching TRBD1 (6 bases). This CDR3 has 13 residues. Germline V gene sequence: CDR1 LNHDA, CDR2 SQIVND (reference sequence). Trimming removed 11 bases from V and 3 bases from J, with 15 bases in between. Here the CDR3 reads CAVRTAGTDTQYF. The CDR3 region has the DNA TGTGCCGTAAGGACAGCTGGGACAGATACGCAGTATTTT.

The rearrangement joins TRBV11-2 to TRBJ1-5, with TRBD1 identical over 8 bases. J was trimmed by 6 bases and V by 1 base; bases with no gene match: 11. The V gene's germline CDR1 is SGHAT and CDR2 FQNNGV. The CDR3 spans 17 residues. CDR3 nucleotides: TGTGCCAGCAGCTTAGGATATAGTTTCAGGGGGCCTCAGCCCCAGCATTTT. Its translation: CASSLGYSFRGPQPQHF.

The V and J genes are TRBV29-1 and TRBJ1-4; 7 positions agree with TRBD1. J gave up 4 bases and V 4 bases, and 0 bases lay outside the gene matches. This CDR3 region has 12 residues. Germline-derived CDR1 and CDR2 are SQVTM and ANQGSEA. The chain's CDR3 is CSVGQGNEKLFF. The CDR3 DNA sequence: TGCAGCGTTGGACAGGGTAATGAAAAACTGTTTTTT. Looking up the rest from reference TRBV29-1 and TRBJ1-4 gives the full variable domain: SAVISQKPSRDICQRGTSLTIQCQVDSQVTMMFWYRQQPGQSLTLIATANQGSEATYESGFVIDKFPISRPNLTFSTLTVSNMSPEDSSIYLCSVGQGNEKLFFGSGTQLSVL.

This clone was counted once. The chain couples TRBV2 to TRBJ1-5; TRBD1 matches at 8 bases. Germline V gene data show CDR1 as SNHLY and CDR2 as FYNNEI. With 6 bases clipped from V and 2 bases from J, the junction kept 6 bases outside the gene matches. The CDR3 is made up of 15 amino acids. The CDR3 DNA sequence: TGTGCCAGCAGCGGACAGGGTGGGGGCAATCAGCCCCAGCATTTT. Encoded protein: CASSGQGGGNQPQHF.

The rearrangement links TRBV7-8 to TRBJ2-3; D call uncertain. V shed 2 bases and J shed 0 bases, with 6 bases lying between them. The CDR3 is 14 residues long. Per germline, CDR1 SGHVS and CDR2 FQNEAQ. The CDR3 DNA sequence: TGTGCCAGCAGCTTATTCTCTAGCACAGATACGCAGTATTTT. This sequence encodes CASSLFSSTDTQYF. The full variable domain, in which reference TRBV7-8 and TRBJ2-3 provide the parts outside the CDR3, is GAGVSQSPRYKVAKRGQDVALRCDPISGHVSLFWYQQALGQGPEFLTYFQNEAQLDKSGLPSDRFFAERPEGSVSTLKIQRTQQEDSAVYLCASSLFSSTDTQYFGPGTRLTVL.

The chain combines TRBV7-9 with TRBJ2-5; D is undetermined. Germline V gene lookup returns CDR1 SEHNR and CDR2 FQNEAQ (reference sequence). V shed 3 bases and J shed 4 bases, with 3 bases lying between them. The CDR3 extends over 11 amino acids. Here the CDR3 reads CASSFRETQYF. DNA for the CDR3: TGTGCCAGCAGCTTTCGAGAGACCCAGTACTTC.

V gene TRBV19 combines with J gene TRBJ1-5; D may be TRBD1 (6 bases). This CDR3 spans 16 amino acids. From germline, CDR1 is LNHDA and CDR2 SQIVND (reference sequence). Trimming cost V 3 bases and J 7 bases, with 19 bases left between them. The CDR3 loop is CASSIPVPQGRQPQHF. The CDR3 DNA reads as TGTGCCAGTAGTATTCCTGTCCCCCAGGGGCGGCAGCCCCAGCATTTT. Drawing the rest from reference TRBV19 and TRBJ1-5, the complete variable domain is DGGITQSPKYLFRKEGQNVTLSCEQNLNHDAMYWYRQDPGQGLRLIYYSQIVNDFQKGDIAEGYSVSREKKESFPLTVTSAQKNPTAFYLCASSIPVPQGRQPQHFGDGTRLSIL.